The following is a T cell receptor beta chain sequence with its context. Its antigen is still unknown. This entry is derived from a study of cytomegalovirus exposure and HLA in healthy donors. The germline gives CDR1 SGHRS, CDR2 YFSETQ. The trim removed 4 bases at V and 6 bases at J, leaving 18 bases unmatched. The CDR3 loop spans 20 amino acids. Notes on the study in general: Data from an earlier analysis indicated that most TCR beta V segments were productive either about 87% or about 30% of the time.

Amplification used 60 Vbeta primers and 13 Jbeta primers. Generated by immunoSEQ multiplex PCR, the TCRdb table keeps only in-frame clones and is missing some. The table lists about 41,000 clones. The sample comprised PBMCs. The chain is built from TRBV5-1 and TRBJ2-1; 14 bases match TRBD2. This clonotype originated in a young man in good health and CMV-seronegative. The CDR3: CASSVDGLTPGTSGGNEQFF. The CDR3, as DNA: TGCGCCAGCAGCGTGGACGGGCTGACGCCGGGGACTAGCGGGGGCAATGAGCAGTTCTTC.